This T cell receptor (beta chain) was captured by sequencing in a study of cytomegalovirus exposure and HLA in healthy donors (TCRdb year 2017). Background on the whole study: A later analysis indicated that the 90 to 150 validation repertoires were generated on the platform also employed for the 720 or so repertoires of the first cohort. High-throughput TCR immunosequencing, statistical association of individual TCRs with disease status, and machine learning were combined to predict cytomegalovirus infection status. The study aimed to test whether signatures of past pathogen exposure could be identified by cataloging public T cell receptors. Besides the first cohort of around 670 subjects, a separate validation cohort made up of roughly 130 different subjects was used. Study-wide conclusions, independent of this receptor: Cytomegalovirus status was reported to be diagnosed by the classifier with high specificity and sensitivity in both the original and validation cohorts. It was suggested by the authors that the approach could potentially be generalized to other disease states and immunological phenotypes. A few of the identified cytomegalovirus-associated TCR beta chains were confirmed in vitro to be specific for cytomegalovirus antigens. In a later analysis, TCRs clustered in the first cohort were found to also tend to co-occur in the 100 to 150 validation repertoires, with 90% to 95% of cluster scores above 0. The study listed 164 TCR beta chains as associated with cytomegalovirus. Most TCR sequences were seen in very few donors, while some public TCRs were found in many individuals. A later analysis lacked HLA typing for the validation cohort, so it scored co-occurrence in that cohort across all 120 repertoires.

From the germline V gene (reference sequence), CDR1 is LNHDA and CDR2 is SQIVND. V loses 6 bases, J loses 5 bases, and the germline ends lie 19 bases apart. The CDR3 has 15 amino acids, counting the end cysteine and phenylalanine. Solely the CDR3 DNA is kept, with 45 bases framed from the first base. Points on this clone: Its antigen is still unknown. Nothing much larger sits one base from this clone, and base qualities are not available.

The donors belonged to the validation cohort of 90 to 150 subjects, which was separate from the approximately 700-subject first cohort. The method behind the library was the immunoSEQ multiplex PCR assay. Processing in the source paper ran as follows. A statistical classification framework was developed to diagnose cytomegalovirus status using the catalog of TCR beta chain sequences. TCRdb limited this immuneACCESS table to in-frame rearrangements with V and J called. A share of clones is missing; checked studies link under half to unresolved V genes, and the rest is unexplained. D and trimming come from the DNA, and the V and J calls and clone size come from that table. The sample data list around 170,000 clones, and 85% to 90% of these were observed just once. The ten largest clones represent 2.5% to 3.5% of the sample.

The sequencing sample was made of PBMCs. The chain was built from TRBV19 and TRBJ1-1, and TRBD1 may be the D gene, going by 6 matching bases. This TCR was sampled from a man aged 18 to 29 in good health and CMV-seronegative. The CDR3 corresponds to CASSRPTGFGTEAFF. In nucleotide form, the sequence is TGTGCCAGTAGCCGACCAACAGGGTTCGGTACTGAAGCTTTCTTT.